Listed here are 6 T cell receptor beta chains from one sample, sequenced in a study of control samples from healthy donors and cancer patients. Assay used: immunoSEQ multiplex PCR; TCRdb lists only in-frame clones, some missing. The repertoire holds about 160,000 clones, with about 94% as singletons. The sequenced sample consisted of blood. The receptors come from a woman between 35 and 50 years old in good health.

V usage is TRBV9 and J usage is TRBJ2-2; D may be TRBD2 (5 bases). The CDR3 totals 17 residues. Looked up from germline, CDR1 is SGDLS and CDR2 is YYNGEE. The ends were cut back, 0 bases at V and 6 bases at J, with 18 bases in the middle. CDR3 DNA sequence: TGTGCCAGCAGCGTAGCTTCCGCGGACTCAATCCCCGGGGAGCTGTTTTTT. Translating gives CASSVASADSIPGELFF.

This sequence joins TRBV4-3 and TRBJ2-7; weak D call: TRBD1 (5 bases). V was cut by 5 bases and J by 5 bases, with 10 bases left in between. The CDR3 sequence is 12 residues long. Germline V gene lookup returns CDR1 LGHNA and CDR2 YSLEER. CDR3 region: CASSNRLHEQYF. Here the CDR3 DNA reads TGCGCCAGCAGCAACAGGTTACACGAGCAGTACTTC.

This clone is a singleton in its sample. This chain links TRBV7-9 with TRBJ2-7; the D gene is possibly TRBD2 (5 bases). V lost 6 bases and J lost 5, with 17 bases in between. The CDR3 is 14 residues long. Germline V CDR1 and CDR2: SEHNR, FQNEAQ (reference sequence). The CDR3 DNA is TGTGCCAGCAGACCCGGGAAAAGATCAGACGAGCAGTACTTC. Translated: CASRPGKRSDEQYF.

This chain uses TRBV19 with TRBJ2-7; possibly TRBD1 for D (6 bases). Germline V gene sequence: CDR1 LNHDA, CDR2 SQIVND (reference sequence). The CDR3 runs 15 residues. The V end lost 1 base, the J end lost 3 bases, and 13 bases lay between the germline ends. In DNA form, the CDR3 reads TGTGCCAGTAGTATAGGCACAGGGAGTTACTACGAGCAGTACTTC. Encoded protein: CASSIGTGSYYEQYF.

The rearrangement links TRBV27 to TRBJ2-6; TRBD1 aligns across 8 bases. Looked up from germline, CDR1 is MNHEY and CDR2 is SMNVEV (reference sequence). Germline trimming cut 2 bases from V and 0 bases from J; bases unmatched to any gene: 3. This CDR3 has 17 residues. CDR3 region: CASSLGTGLSGANVLTF. The CDR3 DNA reads as TGTGCCAGCAGTTTAGGGACAGGCCTCTCTGGGGCCAACGTCCTGACTTTC.

The chain combines TRBV4-3 with TRBJ2-2; D gene uncertain. Trimming left V 1 base short and J 5 bases short, with 14 bases between. Germline-derived CDR1 and CDR2 are LGHNA and YSLEER. This CDR3 region has 16 residues. As DNA, the CDR3 is TGCGCCAGCAGCCAAGGAGCCCGCTTGACTACCGGGGAGCTGTTTTTT. This sequence encodes CASSQGARLTTGELFF.